The rows below give T cell receptor beta chains drawn from one sample of a study of Graves' ophthalmopathy and Graves' hyperthyroidism. One entry per CDR3 protein results from TCRdb running MiXCR on the multiplex PCR reads. The sample shows just over 600,000 distinct CDR3 sequences, 20% to 25% of them seen only once. The specimen was peripheral blood. These receptors all stem from a woman younger than 35 with stable Graves' hyperthyroidism. Some clones in this sample may be carry-over from other donors' samples. CDR3s leave out the opening cysteine and the closing phenylalanine or tryptophan.

AWNRQGGETQY,TRBJ2-5,TRBV30
ASSLAWGQRDGYT,TRBJ1-2,TRBV5-5
ASTSGAEAF,TRBJ1-1,TRBV6-1
SAREGSMNTEAF,TRBJ1-1,TRBV20-1
ASSPVIRDSVIHEQY,TRBJ2-7,TRBV27
ASSLGQPGGNTGELF,TRBJ2-2,TRBV11-1
AWSRDLGVQPQH,TRBJ1-5,TRBV30
ASTRQGPLSYTEAF,TRBJ1-1,TRBV19
ASNRDVEEQY,TRBJ2-7,TRBV6-2/TRBV6-3
ASHSGQGNYGYT,TRBJ1-2,TRBV19
ASSILPGQGSYEQY,TRBJ2-7,TRBV27
SARDGYNQPQH,TRBJ1-5,TRBV20-1
ASSVPGPYQETQY,TRBJ2-5,TRBV7-9
ASSLLRDYEQY,TRBJ2-7,TRBV28
ASSIGTAAGTEAF,TRBJ1-1,TRBV19
AILRGVSNQPQH,TRBJ1-5,TRBV24-1
ASSFLAGGQETQY,TRBJ2-5,TRBV27
AWNMAGGYEQY,TRBJ2-7,TRBV30
SAPDRGGTEAF,TRBJ1-1,TRBV20-1
ASTRVRNTEAF,TRBJ1-1,TRBV11-2
ASSLRTTNTGELF,TRBJ2-2,TRBV7-3
SARDRTKPGANVLT,TRBJ2-6,TRBV20-1
SASFSYGYT,TRBJ1-2,TRBV20-1
ASSLEGRRTEAF,TRBJ1-1,TRBV5-6
ASSEAGKLGEQY,TRBJ2-7,TRBV6-1
ASNSGGSNQPQH,TRBJ1-5,TRBV28
ASSVAGAGETQY,TRBJ2-5,TRBV9
ASSWGQGSQETQY,TRBJ2-5,TRBV6-5
ASSLERANYGYT,TRBJ1-2,TRBV7-2
ASSGQGDRYEQY,TRBJ2-7,TRBV7-2
ASSPNRRPGEQETQY,TRBJ2-5,TRBV6-1
SARDSGRADEQY,TRBJ2-7,TRBV20-1
ASSLSVAATYEQY,TRBJ2-7,TRBV11-2
SARTSGLFRYEQY,TRBJ2-7,TRBV20-1